This T cell receptor (beta chain) derives from a study of blood T cell repertoires in COVID-19. About the research overall: COVID-19 samples, acute and convalescent, were from the United States, Italy and Spain. PBMCs, B-cell-depleted T cells, or T cells were the source of the cDNA or gDNA that made up the material.

In the authors' methods: Reference gene primer amplification gave nucleated cell count estimates. Here immunoSEQ multiplex PCR was the method, and the copy in TCRdb shows in-frame clones only, minus some. The V and J calls and the clone size are those of that table, but D and trimming were determined from the DNA. The table has about 36,000 clones, 80% to 90% seen once. The CDR3 consists of 13 residues. Germline CDR1 is SGHDN and CDR2 is FVKESK. Trimming took off 1 base at V and 5 bases at J, with 6 bases between the two ends. The J gene is TRBJ1-5, the V gene TRBV14; D not resolved. Sequencing was performed on peripheral blood. The receptor was isolated from a human donor in a cohort sampled during active or convalescent COVID-19. The donor label of this sample is uncertain. Here the CDR3 reads CASSQGRDQPQHF. CDR3 DNA sequence: TGTGCCAGCAGCCAAGGACGGGATCAGCCCCAGCATTTT.